This T cell receptor (beta chain) appears in the sequencing data of a study of OX40 agonist ivuxolimab in advanced cancers. The CDR3 consists of 12 residues. Deletions cut 7 bases from V and 1 base from J, with 10 bases between. Germline V lookup: CDR1 SQVTM, CDR2 ANQGSEA. Repertoires were generated with immunoSEQ multiplex PCR, while TCRdb's copy carries only in-frame clones and drops some. The sample records nearly 80,000 clones, 80% to 95% being singletons. Study conclusions and caveats: CD4+ T cells averaged fewer expanded clones than CD8+ T cells. Blood T cells, both CD4+ and CD8+, expanded clonally by week 6 at 0.1 to 3.0 mg/kg. Antigen specificity was not determined for the expanded peripheral T cells.

As concerns this clone: Antigen unknown.

The sequencing used CD4+ or CD8+ T cells sorted from blood, collected in a trial of the OX40 agonist ivuxolimab. The chain recombines TRBV29-1 with TRBJ1-1, with a tentative D call TRBD1 (5 bases). The clonotype was recovered from an adult with an advanced solid tumor such as melanoma, head and neck, liver or kidney cancer. The CDR3 DNA reads TGCAGCGGGGGCCTGGCGAACACTGAAGCTTTCTTT. It translates to CSGGLANTEAFF.